This record concerns one T cell receptor beta chain sequence. It has no known antigen specificity. No base qualities exist here, and no much larger clone lies one base off it. The data belong to a study of blood T cell repertoires in COVID-19 (dated by TCRdb to the early 2020s). The study in broad terms: Collaborator samples came from the United States, Italy and Spain and covered acute and convalescent phases of COVID-19. Samples came from the ongoing ImmuneRACE study (first 160 participants) plus 1,254 subjects from 6 global collaborators. The dataset comprised deeply sampled blood TCRbeta repertoires from subjects exposed to, actively infected with, or recovered from COVID-19. The repertoires were made available in a free public database intended to serve as a resource for research on the immune response to SARS-CoV-2. The material from the prospective study consisted of cDNA or gDNA derived from T cells, B-cell-depleted T cells, or PBMCs. The sample metadata nearly always contained a de-identified subject ID, COVID-19 status, age in years and sex. Where HLA class I and class II types were available, the types were taken from metadata supplied by the sample provider, not from assay-based typing.

The CDR3 contains 16 residues, cysteine and phenylalanine counted. Only the CDR3 DNA is retained, 48 bases long and in frame from the first base. Deletion took 4 bases off V and 1 base off J, with a span of 16 bases between the germline ends. The germline V gene (reference sequence) sets CDR1 to MNHEY and CDR2 to SMNVEV. TCRbeta CDR3 regions were amplified from genomic DNA by means of the immunoSEQ Assay, a bias-controlled multiplex PCR. In the paper's pipeline: Nucleated cell counts per sample were estimated from amplification of reference gene primers within the assay. To quantify the absolute abundance of each unique TCRbeta CDR3 rearrangement, sequence reads were collapsed and filtered. Productive Simpson clonality was computed per sample as the square root of Simpson's diversity index over productive rearrangements. The immuneACCESS repertoire file appears here via TCRdb, limited to in-frame rearrangements. These files lack a portion of the clones; in checked studies, under half of the deficit traces to unresolved V genes, and the cause of the others is not known. That table supplies the V and J calls and clone size; D and trimming were determined from the DNA. The sample table shows 30,000 to 35,000 clones, and 82% are seen once. The top ten hold about 42% of the sample.

The collaborating institutions used their own protocols to collect whole blood in K2EDTA tubes. For TCRbeta analysis, collaborators shipped samples in one of three forms: frozen whole blood, isolated PBMCs, or DNA extracted from either of those sample types. On the study overall, not on this receptor specifically: The quantity of clinical and demographic metadata differed by source and by participant and was supplied without curation.

The clonotype originates from a man older than 75 with active or convalescent COVID-19. The chain is encoded by TRBV27 joined to TRBJ1-2; the D gene cannot be named for sure. Sequences were obtained from peripheral blood. The CDR3 protein: CASSWMGSALNYGYTF. The DNA sequence is TGTGCCAGCAGTTGGATGGGGAGCGCCCTTAACTATGGCTACACCTTC.